The next 24 T cell receptor beta chains were all read from a single sample in a study of cytomegalovirus exposure and HLA in healthy donors. Researchers ran the PCR with 60 Vbeta and 13 Jbeta primers. TCRdb's copy holds only in-frame clones and misses some; the assay was immunoSEQ multiplex PCR. The sample data list 55,000 or so clones. The sequenced sample was PBMCs. These receptors were collected from a woman in her forties or fifties in good health and CMV-seropositive.

J is TRBJ2-7 and V is TRBV14; 7 nucleotides match TRBD1. V lost 0 bases to trimming and J lost 3 bases; unmatched junction nucleotides: 11. Germline V CDR1 and CDR2: SGHDN, FVKESK. This CDR3 has 17 amino acids. The DNA of the CDR3 is TGTGCCAGCAGCCAAGACCCCCCGGCGCGACAGGGCTACGAGCAGTACTTC. It translates to CASSQDPPARQGYEQYF.

The chain recombines TRBV27 with TRBJ1-5; no clear D gene. The CDR3 covers 12 residues. Germline lookup yields CDR1 MNHEY and CDR2 SMNVEV (reference sequence). Deletions cut 4 bases from V and 7 bases from J, with 8 bases between. In DNA, the CDR3 is TGTGCCAGCAGTTCCGGAGGCCAGCCCCAGCATTTT. Residues: CASSSGGQPQHF.

This chain links TRBV5-1 with TRBJ2-1; 9 bases align to TRBD1. Trimming at V came to 4 bases and at J to 3 bases, leaving 5 bases not matched to a gene. Germline assignment: CDR1 SGHRS and CDR2 YFSETQ. The CDR3 extends over 15 amino acids. In nucleotides, the CDR3 is TGCGCCAGCAGCCCAGGGACAGGGCGCTACAATGAGCAGTTCTTC. As protein: CASSPGTGRYNEQFF.

The rearrangement uses TRBV6-5 and TRBJ1-2, with 7 positions matching TRBD1. CDR3 size: 15 residues. J was trimmed by 2 bases and V by 7 bases; bases with no gene match: 10. Germline V gives CDR1 MNHEY, CDR2 SVGAGI. CDR3 residues: CASKTKGQPNYGYTF. The CDR3 DNA reads as TGTGCCAGCAAAACGAAGGGACAGCCCAACTATGGCTACACCTTC.

This chain links TRBV6-5 with TRBJ2-1; 9 bases are a match to TRBD1. The germline V gene encodes CDR1 MNHEY and CDR2 SVGAGI. The CDR3 length is 15 residues. J was trimmed by 4 bases and V by 5 bases; bases with no gene match: 6. CDR3 residues: CASSLGQGTYNEQFF. The CDR3 DNA reads as TGTGCCAGCAGTCTGGGACAGGGTACATACAATGAGCAGTTCTTC.

The rearrangement joins TRBV4-3 to TRBJ2-5; 7 bases map to TRBD1. The germline V gene encodes CDR1 LGHNA and CDR2 YSLEER. The CDR3 extends over 15 amino acids. After removal of 3 bases from V and 3 bases from J, the junction contained 7 bases not matched to a gene. CDR3 region: CASSHGDRLKETQYF. The DNA for the CDR3 is TGCGCCAGCAGCCATGGGGACAGATTAAAAGAGACCCAGTACTTC.

This chain connects TRBV6-6 to TRBJ1-6; 8 bases align to TRBD1. The CDR3 extends over 14 amino acids. V lost 2 bases and J lost 6; bases outside the gene matches: 0. Germline lookup yields CDR1 MNHNY and CDR2 SVGAGI (reference sequence). This CDR3 reads CASSYQGANSPLHF. As DNA, the CDR3 is TGTGCCAGCAGTTACCAGGGGGCTAATTCACCCCTCCACTTT.

The V gene is TRBV11-2, the J gene TRBJ2-5; 9 bases fit TRBD1. Germline V gives CDR1 SGHAT, CDR2 FQNNGV. The CDR3 covers 15 residues. V gave up 3 bases and J gave up 5 bases; unmatched junction bases: 7. The CDR3 DNA sequence: TGTGCCAGCAGCTTGTCCGGGACAGGGAAGGAGACCCAGTACTTC. It encodes CASSLSGTGKETQYF.

This clone ranks as medium-sized in terms of frequency. This chain joins TRBV10-3 and TRBJ2-1; 9 nucleotides align to TRBD2. The J segment lost 4 bases and the V segment lost 6 bases, leaving 4 bases of the junction unmatched. Germline CDR1 is ENHRY and CDR2 is SYGVKD. This CDR3 has 14 residues. The CDR3 here is CAISPTSGYNEQFF. Here the CDR3 DNA reads TGTGCCATCAGCCCGACTAGCGGATACAATGAGCAGTTCTTC.

The rearrangement uses TRBV30 and TRBJ1-1; no definite D call. Trimming removed 2 bases at V and 2 bases at J, with 6 bases between. In germline, CDR1 is GTSNPN, CDR2 SVGIG (reference sequence). This CDR3 region has 12 residues. DNA of the CDR3: TGTGCCTGGAGTCCGTATAACACTGAAGCTTTCTTT. Its translation is CAWSPYNTEAFF.

The chain has TRBV6-5 and TRBJ2-1, with TRBD2 matching over 11 bases. The CDR3 sequence is 15 residues long. Germline CDR1 MNHEY, CDR2 SVGAGI. Trimming took 4 bases from V and 6 from J; bases not matched to a gene: 5. CDR3 region: CASSFPGTSGNEQFF. The CDR3 DNA sequence: TGTGCCAGCAGTTTTCCAGGGACTAGCGGCAATGAGCAGTTCTTC.

J is TRBJ1-1 and V is TRBV4-1, with TRBD1 matching 7 bases. J gave up 3 bases and V 5 bases, and 6 bases lay outside the gene matches. Germline values: CDR1 MGHRA, CDR2 YSYEKL. The CDR3 consists of 14 residues. The CDR3 sequence is CASSAGTAYTEAFF. The CDR3 DNA follows: TGCGCCAGCAGCGCCGGGACAGCTTACACTGAAGCTTTCTTT.

The V and J genes are TRBV18 and TRBJ2-1, with TRBD1 as a possible D gene (6 bases). V gave up 5 bases and J gave up 8 bases, with 25 bases separating them. CDR1 and CDR2 (germline): KGHSH, LQKENI. This CDR3 has 17 residues. The CDR3 DNA reads as TGTGCCAGCTCAGAAACCGTCTGGGGGCGAGGTTCCGATGAGCAGTTCTTC. Translation gives CASSETVWGRGSDEQFF.

The rearrangement joins TRBV18 to TRBJ1-3, with D unclear. CDR1 is KGHSH, CDR2 LQKENI, per germline. V lost 4 bases and J 0 bases, leaving 13 bases between the germline ends. The CDR3 sequence is 16 residues long. The CDR3: CASSLQTPSSGNTIYF. The CDR3 region has the DNA TGTGCCAGCTCACTACAGACACCGAGCTCTGGAAACACCATATATTTT.

The J gene is TRBJ1-4, the V gene TRBV4-2, with 9 bases matching TRBD1. CDR3 length equals 16 residues. V gave up 4 bases and J gave up 4 bases; unmatched junction bases: 7. Per the germline V gene, CDR1 is LGHNA and CDR2 is YNFKEQ. The CDR3 nucleotides read TGTGCCAGCAGCCCCACCGGGACAGGGATTAATGAAAAACTGTTTTTT. Translating it yields CASSPTGTGINEKLFF.

The J gene is TRBJ2-3, the V gene TRBV10-2, with 12 positions matching TRBD2. Germline V gives CDR1 WSHSY, CDR2 SAAADI. Germline trimming cut 0 bases from V and 5 bases from J; bases unmatched to any gene: 12. The CDR3 extends over 19 amino acids. Here the CDR3 DNA reads TGCGCCAGCAGTGAGTCCGCGGGGCTAGCGGGGGGGCATCGAGATACGCAGTATTTT. It is translated as CASSESAGLAGGHRDTQYF.

V is TRBV19 and J is TRBJ1-4; 7 bases are shared with TRBD1. Germline assignment: CDR1 LNHDA and CDR2 SQIVND (reference sequence). Trimming removed 7 bases from V and 0 bases from J; junction bases left unmatched: 5. CDR3 size: 15 residues. CDR3 loop: CASIPGQATNEKLFF. The CDR3 region has the DNA TGTGCCAGTATCCCCGGACAGGCAACTAATGAAAAACTGTTTTTT. The full variable domain, rest sourced from reference TRBV19 and TRBJ1-4, is DGGITQSPKYLFRKEGQNVTLSCEQNLNHDAMYWYRQDPGQGLRLIYYSQIVNDFQKGDIAEGYSVSREKKESFPLTVTSAQKNPTAFYLCASIPGQATNEKLFFGSGTQLSVL.

The V and J genes are TRBV27 and TRBJ2-5, with 9 bases aligning to TRBD2. The CDR3 covers 15 residues. Germline-derived CDR1 and CDR2 are MNHEY and SMNVEV (reference sequence). V shed 5 bases and J 4 bases; nucleotides not matched to a gene: 8. CDR3 sequence: CASSLGISGRETQYF. The CDR3 coding sequence is TGTGCCAGCAGTCTTGGGATTAGCGGGAGAGAGACCCAGTACTTC.

The chain's CDR3 is CASSQMGRRKTEAFF. The CDR3 DNA sequence: TGCGCCAGCAGCCAAATGGGGAGAAGGAAGACTGAAGCTTTCTTT. The rearrangement uses TRBV4-1 and TRBJ1-1, with no clear D. This CDR3 has 15 residues. V shed 2 bases and J shed 5 bases, with 15 bases lying between them. The germline V gene encodes CDR1 MGHRA and CDR2 YSYEKL.

The chain is built from TRBV2 and TRBJ2-1; a possible D gene is TRBD2 (6 bases). Germline V gene lookup returns CDR1 SNHLY and CDR2 FYNNEI. This CDR3 spans 16 amino acids. Trimming took 5 bases from V and 2 from J, leaving 16 bases between them. The CDR3 DNA reads TGTGCCAGCAGTTTTACTACCGCGGGGACCTACAATGAGCAGTTCTTC. As protein: CASSFTTAGTYNEQFF. Supplemented by reference TRBV2 and TRBJ2-1, the full variable domain reads EPEVTQTPSHQVTQMGQEVILRCVPISNHLYFYWYRQILGQKVEFLVSFYNNEISEKSEIFDDQFSVERPDGSNFTLKIRSTKLEDSAMYFCASSFTTAGTYNEQFFGPGTRLTVL.

In nucleotides, the CDR3 is TGTGCCAGCAACCGTATAGAGGGGAGGCGAACTGAAGCTTTCTTT. Translating it yields CASNRIEGRRTEAFF. The chain uses TRBV6-6 and TRBJ1-1; D perhaps matches TRBD1 (5 bases). Germline CDR1 and CDR2: MNHNY and SVGAGI (reference sequence). Trimming stripped 7 bases from V and 5 bases from J, with 20 bases between. The CDR3 covers 15 residues.

The chain links TRBV5-6 to TRBJ2-2; TRBD2 matches 8 bases. The V gene's germline CDR1 is SGHDT and CDR2 YYEEEE. The J segment lost 2 bases and the V segment lost 2 bases, leaving 5 bases of the junction unmatched. This CDR3 has 16 residues. The CDR3 sequence: CASSLLGGGNTGELFF. The CDR3 nucleotides are TGTGCCAGCAGCTTACTCGGGGGGGGAAACACCGGGGAGCTGTTTTTT.

V gene TRBV5-1 combines with J gene TRBJ2-3; 9 bases map to TRBD2. Germline V CDR1 and CDR2: SGHRS, YFSETQ. The CDR3 is 14 amino acids. J was trimmed by 3 bases and V by 4 bases; bases with no gene match: 3. The CDR3 region is CASSETSGTDTQYF. The CDR3 DNA reads TGCGCCAGCAGCGAGACTAGCGGTACAGATACGCAGTATTTT.

This chain joins TRBV27 and TRBJ2-5; 10 positions agree with TRBD2. The J segment lost 2 bases and the V segment lost 6 bases, leaving 6 bases of the junction unmatched. The CDR3 is 15 amino acids. Germline loops: CDR1 MNHEY, CDR2 SMNVEV (reference sequence). CDR3: CASRPLAGGQETQYF. The CDR3, as DNA: TGTGCCAGCAGGCCATTAGCGGGGGGACAAGAGACCCAGTACTTC.